The 26 T cell receptor beta chains reported below all come from one sample, sequenced in a study of CD8 T cells in ankylosing spondylitis (dated by TCRdb to about 2017). Receptor amplification or capture employed 5' RACE. The sequencing machine was an Illumina HiSeq 2500. TCRdb reprocessing: public reads trimmed at Q25 with fastp, clones called with MiXCR, in-frame beta chains kept. Rows are combined by CDR3 protein, so each entry shows the most common genes and DNA. The sample records roughly 230,000 distinct CDR3 sequences, approximately 20% of which are singletons. Of the sample, about a third is held by the ten largest clones. Material: blood, either unsorted or a sorted T cell fraction (not recorded which). These receptors were obtained from a male donor with ankylosing spondylitis or in good health (not recorded which).

V usage is TRBV9 and J usage is TRBJ2-1; D possibly corresponds to TRBD2 (5 bases). There are 17 residues in the CDR3. The germline CDR1 and CDR2 sequences are SGDLS and YYNGEE. V was trimmed by 0 bases and J by 0 bases, leaving 13 bases between them. The CDR3 spells CASSVGRGPTSYNEQFF. Written as DNA, the CDR3 is TGTGCCAGCAGCGTAGGCCGGGGTCCAACCTCCTACAATGAGCAGTTCTTC.

This CDR3 is CASSLNRDSDEQYF. CDR3 in DNA: TGTGCCAGCAGTTTGAACAGGGACAGCGACGAGCAGTACTTC. The chain employs TRBV27 and TRBJ2-7, with TRBD1 identical over 7 bases. Germline CDR1 MNHEY, CDR2 SMNVEV (reference sequence). CDR3 size: 14 residues. V dropped 3 bases and J dropped 5; count of bases not matched to a gene: 7.

Remarks on this clonotype: A junction boundary mismatches the germline segment, possibly from a read error. The rearrangement links TRBV12-3 or TRBV12-4 to TRBJ1-2, with D hard to call. The CDR3 totals 15 residues. In DNA form, the CDR3 reads TGTGCCAGCAGTTTAGGAGGTACTGGAGGCTATGTCTACACCTTC. Translation gives CASSLGGTGGYVYTF.

This clonotype was recorded many times. This sequence joins TRBV10-3 and TRBJ1-1, with D unclear. V lost 0 bases and J lost 4, with 0 bases in between. The CDR3 sequence is 11 residues long. In germline, CDR1 is ENHRY, CDR2 SYGVKD. CDR3: CAISESTEAFF. CDR3 bases: TGTGCCATCAGTGAGTCCACTGAAGCTTTCTTT.

The chain carries TRBV12-3 or TRBV12-4 and TRBJ2-5; the D is unclear. The CDR3 runs to 13 residues. The ends were cut back, 3 bases at V and 4 bases at J, with 9 bases in the middle. CDR3 sequence (DNA): TGTGCCAGCAGTTTCGTATCTATAGAGACCCAGTACTTC. Protein sequence: CASSFVSIETQYF.

V usage is TRBV21-1 and J usage is TRBJ2-7. TRBV21-1 is marked as a pseudogene. The CDR3 runs to 15 residues. CDR3 sequence: CASSKGRSEFSQQYF. The CDR3 DNA follows: TGTGCCAGCAGCAAAGGACGGAGCGAATTTTCTCAGCAGTACTTC.

This clonotype came up a few times. The rearrangement joins TRBV20-1 to TRBJ2-1; 8 bases are shared with TRBD2. V lost 5 bases to trimming and J lost 7 bases; unmatched junction nucleotides: 4. CDR1 and CDR2 from the germline V gene are DFQATT and SNEGSKA (reference sequence). The CDR3 spans 12 residues. In DNA, the CDR3 is TGCAGTGCTTTAGCGGGACCAAATGAGCAGTTCTTC. Protein product: CSALAGPNEQFF.

The rearrangement joins TRBV27 to TRBJ2-1; 11 nucleotides agree with TRBD2. The germline V gene encodes CDR1 MNHEY and CDR2 SMNVEV (reference sequence). V lost 5 bases to trimming and J lost 2 bases; unmatched junction nucleotides: 17. This CDR3 contains 20 residues. The CDR3 is CASSPTGTSGSIGAYNEQFF. CDR3 sequence (DNA): TGTGCCAGCAGTCCCACGGGAACTAGCGGGAGCATCGGGGCCTACAATGAGCAGTTCTTC.

V is TRBV21-1 and J is TRBJ2-7. TRBV21-1 is flagged as a pseudogene. The CDR3 sequence is 11 residues long. CDR3 loop: CASSIIYEQYF. The CDR3 nucleotides are TGTGCCAGCAGCATAATCTACGAGCAGTACTTC.

This clonotype was observed a few times. This chain connects TRBV29-1 to TRBJ2-1; D assignment may be TRBD1 or TRBD2 (5 bases each). Germline CDR1 is SQVTM and CDR2 is ANQGSEA. Trimming took 3 bases from V and 4 from J, leaving 16 bases between them. The CDR3 is made up of 15 amino acids. The CDR3 reads CSVDGFGGTYNEQFF. In DNA, the CDR3 is TGCAGCGTTGATGGGTTTGGGGGTACATACAATGAGCAGTTCTTC.

A note on this clonotype: The germline gene is not matched at one end of the junction; a read error may be the cause. The chain combines TRBV29-1 with TRBJ2-7; TRBD1 agrees at 8 bases. CDR3 length: 10 residues. Looked up from germline, CDR1 is SQVTM and CDR2 is ANQGSEA. CDR3 DNA sequence: TGCAGCGTTGTCCGGGACAGGAGACACTTC. Translating it yields CSVVRDRRHF.

The V call is TRBV9, the J call TRBJ2-3; 13 bases map to TRBD2. This CDR3 region has 18 residues. J lost 5 bases, V lost 0 bases, and 9 bases had no gene match. In germline, CDR1 is SGDLS, CDR2 YYNGEE. The CDR3 DNA is TGTGCCAGCAGCGTAGCCTCGGGACTAGCGGGATTTGTAGATACGCAGTATTTT. As protein: CASSVASGLAGFVDTQYF.

Only a few counts were recorded for this clonotype. The rearrangement uses TRBV4-2 and TRBJ2-2; weak D call: TRBD2 (6 bases). Germline assignment: CDR1 LGHNA and CDR2 YNFKEQ. The germline V and J ends were trimmed by 6 bases and 6 bases, with 14 bases remaining between them. The CDR3 contains 14 residues. The CDR3 region has the DNA TGTGCCAGCAGTAGTGTCGGGGGATCCGGGGAGCTGTTTTTT. Amino acids: CASSSVGGSGELFF.

There are a few counts of this clonotype. V gene TRBV6-5 combines with J gene TRBJ2-2; maybe TRBD2 (6 bases). From germline, CDR1 is MNHEY and CDR2 SVGAGI. The CDR3 runs to 15 residues. The germline V and J ends were trimmed by 2 bases and 6 bases, with 13 bases remaining between them. The CDR3 DNA reads as TGTGCCAGCAGTTACGAGTGGAGACTAGCCGGGGAGCTGTTTTTT. Its protein product is CASSYEWRLAGELFF.

The genes are TRBV19 and TRBJ2-2, with a tentative D call TRBD2 (5 bases). Trimming left V 7 bases short and J 7 bases short, with 13 bases between. Germline V gene sequence: CDR1 LNHDA, CDR2 SQIVND (reference sequence). The CDR3 contains 13 residues. CDR3 in amino acids: CASIPGLGGELFF. The DNA for the CDR3 is TGTGCCAGTATTCCGGGATTGGGCGGGGAGCTGTTTTTT.

This clonotype was counted only a few times. This sequence joins TRBV27 and TRBJ2-1, with TRBD2 as a possible D gene (6 bases). Between the trimmed V and J ends, which lost 3 bases and 7 bases, there was a span of 13 bases. This CDR3 is built from 14 residues. Germline assignment: CDR1 MNHEY and CDR2 SMNVEV (reference sequence). CDR3 amino acids: CASSFTGVRNEQFF. As DNA, the CDR3 is TGTGCCAGCAGTTTTACGGGAGTGCGGAATGAGCAGTTCTTC.

The rearrangement joins TRBV25-1 to TRBJ2-1; D is ambiguous. Trimming stripped 1 base from V and 8 bases from J, with 6 bases between. The length of the CDR3 is 12 residues. Looked up from germline, CDR1 is MGHDK and CDR2 is SYGVNS. This CDR3 reads CASSEFTDEQFF. The CDR3 DNA reads TGTGCCAGCAGTGAATTTACGGATGAGCAGTTCTTC.

This chain links TRBV4-3 with TRBJ2-6; no clear D. The CDR3 has 19 residues. V lost 1 base and J lost 0, with 16 bases in between. Germline loops: CDR1 LGHNA, CDR2 YSLEER. In nucleotides, the CDR3 is TGCGCCAGCAGCCAAGCGAGGTCCGGGTCAGGCTCTGGGGCCAACGTCCTGACTTTC. Residues: CASSQARSGSGSGANVLTF.

V gene TRBV7-2 combines with J gene TRBJ2-7; no definite D call. Germline lookup yields CDR1 SGHTA and CDR2 FQGNSA. The length of the CDR3 is 15 residues. V lost 3 bases, J lost 2 bases, and 14 bases lay in between. The chain's CDR3 is CASSFAPVGTYEQYF. The CDR3 DNA follows: TGTGCCAGCAGCTTTGCCCCGGTAGGCACCTACGAGCAGTACTTC.

This clonotype was counted between two and nine times. The genes are TRBV7-8 and TRBJ1-2; D is ambiguous. Trimming took off 7 bases at V and 0 bases at J, with 15 bases between the two ends. Germline-derived CDR1 and CDR2 are SGHVS and FQNEAQ. The CDR3 has 15 amino acids. This CDR3 reads CASTPPDEANYGYTF. The CDR3 coding sequence is TGTGCCAGCACTCCCCCCGACGAGGCTAACTATGGCTACACCTTC. Drawing the rest from reference TRBV7-8 and TRBJ1-2, the complete variable domain is GAGVSQSPRYKVAKRGQDVALRCDPISGHVSLFWYQQALGQGPEFLTYFQNEAQLDKSGLPSDRFFAERPEGSVSTLKIQRTQQEDSAVYLCASTPPDEANYGYTFGSGTRLTVV.

There are a few counts of this clonotype. The V and J genes are TRBV15 and TRBJ1-5, with D tentatively TRBD1 (5 bases). With 0 bases removed from V and 0 bases from J, the gap between germline ends came to 12 bases. Germline CDR1 LNHNV, CDR2 YYDKDF (reference sequence). CDR3 length equals 17 residues. DNA of the CDR3: TGTGCCACCAGCAGAGATGGGGGTGGATCTAGCAATCAGCCCCAGCATTTT. Its translation: CATSRDGGGSSNQPQHF.

The V call is TRBV12-3 or TRBV12-4, the J call TRBJ1-1; unclear D gene. Trimming shortened V by 5 bases and J by 4 bases, and 8 bases separated the two germline ends. The CDR3 consists of 12 residues. The DNA of the CDR3 is TGTGCCAGCAGTCCCCTGGGCACTGAAGCTTTCTTT. This encodes CASSPLGTEAFF.

This clonotype was recorded many times. The V call is TRBV29-1, the J call TRBJ2-3, with 10 bases fitting TRBD2. Germline lookup yields CDR1 SQVTM and CDR2 ANQGSEA. Trimming removed 2 bases from V and 2 bases from J; junction bases left unmatched: 4. This CDR3 spans 15 amino acids. As DNA, the CDR3 is TGCAGCGTTGAATGGGGACTAGCGAACACAGATACGCAGTATTTT. Protein sequence: CSVEWGLANTDTQYF.

In its sample, this clonotype was seen many times. The chain combines TRBV15 with TRBJ2-7; D uncertain. The CDR3 consists of 13 residues. V lost 6 bases and J lost 0, with 9 bases in between. CDR1 and CDR2 from the germline V gene are LNHNV and YYDKDF (reference sequence). DNA for the CDR3: TGTGCCACCAGTGACATGGTCTCCTACGAGCAGTACTTC. Translated: CATSDMVSYEQYF.

Only a few counts were recorded for this clonotype. The V and J genes are TRBV7-6 and TRBJ2-1, with D maybe TRBD2 (6 bases). The CDR3 is 13 amino acids. Germline-derived CDR1 and CDR2 are SGHVS and FNYEAQ. V was trimmed by 5 bases and J by 7 bases, leaving 12 bases between them. CDR3 sequence (DNA): TGTGCCAGCAGCCTGGGACTGCAGAATGAGCAGTTCTTC. Protein product: CASSLGLQNEQFF.

This clonotype was detected only a few times. This sequence joins TRBV12-3 or TRBV12-4 and TRBJ2-1; 14 nucleotides line up with TRBD2. This CDR3 has 15 residues. After removal of 8 bases from V and 5 bases from J, the junction contained 5 bases not matched to a gene. In DNA form, the CDR3 reads TGTGCCAGCGGGCCGGGACTAGCGGGAGACAATGAGCAGTTCTTC. Its translation is CASGPGLAGDNEQFF.